A single T cell receptor beta chain is shown here with its context. A read error may be the cause here, since a much bigger clone is one base away. TCRdb re-called the RT-PCR reads with MiXCR, one entry per CDR3 protein. The sample includes about 540,000 distinct CDR3 sequences, approximately 20% of them seen just once. This sample is part of a study of response to subunit inactivated influenza vaccine. CDR3 length: 13 residues. The ends lost 6 bases at V and 3 bases at J; junction bases unmatched: 2. The germline gives CDR1 SNHLY, CDR2 FYNNEI. These same records also appear under a second study, on T cells expressing NK-cell markers. This second study notes: TCR beta libraries carry UMIs added by 5'RACE template switching. The contribution of dominant NKG2C+ clonotypes to CD8+ T cells in six or seven donors was roughly 1.0-7.5%.

Specimen: CD4+ T cells sorted from PBMCs, collected 12 days after vaccination. This chain uses TRBV2 with TRBJ1-1; 9 positions agree with TRBD1. This sequence was found in a man aged 45-65 years who received an inactivated influenza vaccine. CDR3 nucleotide sequence: TGTGCCAGCAGGCGGGACAGGGACACTGAAGCTTTCTTT. Translated, it gives CASRRDRDTEAFF.